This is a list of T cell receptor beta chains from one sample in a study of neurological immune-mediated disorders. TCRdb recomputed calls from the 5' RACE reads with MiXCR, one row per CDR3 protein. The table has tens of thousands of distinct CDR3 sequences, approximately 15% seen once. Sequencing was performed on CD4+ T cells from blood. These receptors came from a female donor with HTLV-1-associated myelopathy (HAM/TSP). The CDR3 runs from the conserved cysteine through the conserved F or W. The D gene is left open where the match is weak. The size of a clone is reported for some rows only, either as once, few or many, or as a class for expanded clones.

CDR3aa: CASSPVAGGLTDTQYF
CDR3nt: TGTGCCAGCAGCCCCGTAGCGGGGGGGTTAACAGATACGCAGTATTTT
j_gene: TRBJ2-3
d_gene: TRBD2
v_gene: TRBV7-2
abundance: many

CDR3aa: CASSLAGRNNEQFF
CDR3nt: TGTGCCAGCAGCTTAGCGGGGCGAAACAATGAGCAGTTCTTC
j_gene: TRBJ2-1
d_gene: NA
v_gene: TRBV7-9
abundance: many

CDR3aa: CASSLAGYTGELFF
CDR3nt: TGCGCCAGCAGCTTAGCGGGCTACACCGGGGAGCTGTTTTTT
j_gene: TRBJ2-2
d_gene: NA
v_gene: TRBV5-1
abundance: many

CDR3aa: CSAKVQGYTGELFF
CDR3nt: TGCAGTGCTAAGGTCCAGGGGTACACCGGGGAGCTGTTTTTT
j_gene: TRBJ2-2
d_gene: NA
v_gene: TRBV20-1
abundance: many

CDR3aa: CASAEQEMSYEQYF
CDR3nt: TGTGCCAGCGCTGAACAGGAGATGAGCTACGAGCAGTACTTC
j_gene: TRBJ2-7
d_gene: NA
v_gene: TRBV6-1
abundance: many

CDR3aa: CARSSRDRVTDTQYF
CDR3nt: TGTGCCAGAAGTTCCCGGGACAGGGTCACAGATACGCAGTATTTT
j_gene: TRBJ2-3
d_gene: TRBD1
v_gene: TRBV12-3/TRBV12-4
abundance: NA

CDR3aa: CAISTTLSNTEAFF
CDR3nt: TGTGCCATCAGTACAACGTTATCGAACACTGAAGCTTTCTTT
j_gene: TRBJ1-1
d_gene: NA
v_gene: TRBV10-3
abundance: medium-sized

CDR3aa: CSVTGLMGYNEQFF
CDR3nt: TGCAGTGTTACTGGACTGATGGGCTACAATGAGCAGTTCTTC
j_gene: TRBJ2-1
d_gene: NA
v_gene: TRBV20-1
abundance: NA

CDR3aa: CASSSGGTSGIWAGTGELFF
CDR3nt: TGTGCCAGCAGCTCAGGAGGGACTAGCGGGATCTGGGCGGGTACCGGGGAGCTGTTTTTT
j_gene: TRBJ2-2
d_gene: TRBD2
v_gene: TRBV7-8
abundance: many

CDR3aa: CASSLLGDGYTF
CDR3nt: TGTGCCAGCAGCTTGTTAGGAGACGGCTACACCTTC
j_gene: TRBJ1-2
d_gene: NA
v_gene: TRBV7-3
abundance: many

CDR3aa: CASSGGSYNEQFF
CDR3nt: TGTGCCAGCAGTGGCGGTTCCTACAATGAGCAGTTCTTC
j_gene: TRBJ2-1
d_gene: NA
v_gene: TRBV7-6
abundance: few

CDR3aa: CASRPDLYGYTF
CDR3nt: TGTGCAAGTCGCCCCGACCTCTATGGCTACACCTTC
j_gene: TRBJ1-2
d_gene: NA
v_gene: TRBV12-2
abundance: NA

CDR3aa: CASSKWGPYEQYF
CDR3nt: TGTGCCAGCAGCAAATGGGGACCCTACGAGCAGTACTTC
j_gene: TRBJ2-7
d_gene: NA
v_gene: TRBV21-1
abundance: many

CDR3aa: CASSFFLDRVAETQYF
CDR3nt: TGTGCCAGCAGCTTCTTCCTAGACAGGGTCGCTGAGACCCAGTACTTC
j_gene: TRBJ2-5
d_gene: TRBD1
v_gene: TRBV5-8
abundance: many

CDR3aa: CASSAGTNTGELFF
CDR3nt: TGTGCCAGCAGCGCAGGAACGAACACCGGGGAGCTGTTTTTT
j_gene: TRBJ2-2
d_gene: NA
v_gene: TRBV7-3
abundance: many

CDR3aa: CASRTGAFTDTQYF
CDR3nt: TGCGCCAGCAGGACGGGGGCCTTCACAGATACGCAGTATTTT
j_gene: TRBJ2-3
d_gene: NA
v_gene: TRBV5-1
abundance: many

CDR3aa: CASSLLGTRPSGNTIYF
CDR3nt: TGTGCCAGCAGCTTGTTGGGCACGAGGCCCTCTGGAAACACCATATATTTT
j_gene: TRBJ1-3
d_gene: NA
v_gene: TRBV5-4
abundance: many

CDR3aa: CASSATGYTEAFF
CDR3nt: TGTGCCAGCAGCGCAACAGGGTACACTGAAGCTTTCTTT
j_gene: TRBJ1-1
d_gene: NA
v_gene: TRBV9
abundance: many

CDR3aa: CASSQEISGNTGELFF
CDR3nt: TGTGCCAGCAGCCAAGAGATTAGCGGGAACACCGGGGAGCTGTTTTTT
j_gene: TRBJ2-2
d_gene: NA
v_gene: TRBV4-2
abundance: once

CDR3aa: CSARGSHNEQFF
CDR3nt: TGCAGTGCTAGAGGCAGCCACAATGAGCAGTTCTTC
j_gene: TRBJ2-1
d_gene: NA
v_gene: TRBV20-1
abundance: many

CDR3aa: CSVPGQGVTDTQYF
CDR3nt: TGCAGCGTACCGGGACAGGGAGTCACAGATACGCAGTATTTT
j_gene: TRBJ2-3
d_gene: TRBD1
v_gene: TRBV29-1
abundance: many

CDR3aa: CASSQDTHTDTQYF
CDR3nt: TGTGCCAGCAGCCAAGACACTCACACAGATACGCAGTATTTT
j_gene: TRBJ2-3
d_gene: NA
v_gene: TRBV4-2
abundance: NA

CDR3aa: CSAPTKSSLDGYTF
CDR3nt: TGCAGTGCACCAACAAAATCTTCTCTGGATGGCTACACCTTC
j_gene: TRBJ1-2
d_gene: NA
v_gene: TRBV20-1
abundance: many

CDR3aa: CASSLVRRGWSETQYF
CDR3nt: TGTGCCAGCAGCTTAGTGAGGCGCGGATGGTCGGAGACCCAGTACTTC
j_gene: TRBJ2-5
d_gene: NA
v_gene: TRBV7-2
abundance: NA

CDR3aa: CASSLRDRDEQYF
CDR3nt: TGTGCCAGCAGTTTAAGGGACAGAGACGAGCAGTACTTC
j_gene: TRBJ2-7
d_gene: TRBD1
v_gene: TRBV12-3/TRBV12-4
abundance: many

CDR3aa: CASSFGPQYNEQFF
CDR3nt: TGTGCCAGCAGCTTTGGCCCCCAATACAATGAGCAGTTCTTC
j_gene: TRBJ2-1
d_gene: NA
v_gene: TRBV5-6
abundance: NA

CDR3aa: CASSQSATNEKLFF
CDR3nt: TGTGCCAGCAGCCAGAGTGCAACTAATGAAAAACTGTTTTTT
j_gene: TRBJ1-4
d_gene: NA
v_gene: TRBV3-1
abundance: many

CDR3aa: CASSSRPGTGISPLHF
CDR3nt: TGCGCCAGCAGCTCCCGGCCCGGGACAGGTATTTCACCCCTCCACTTT
j_gene: TRBJ1-6
d_gene: TRBD1
v_gene: TRBV5-1
abundance: many

CDR3aa: CASGEDSGVETQYF
CDR3nt: TGTGCCAGCGGTGAAGACAGCGGGGTGGAGACACAGTACTTC
j_gene: TRBJ2-5
d_gene: TRBD2
v_gene: TRBV2
abundance: NA

CDR3aa: CASSKRPDNNEQFF
CDR3nt: TGTGCCAGCAGCAAACGACCGGACAACAATGAGCAGTTCTTC
j_gene: TRBJ2-1
d_gene: NA
v_gene: TRBV7-2
abundance: many

CDR3aa: CSASDRGGYEQYF
CDR3nt: TGCAGTGCGAGCGACCGGGGTGGGTACGAGCAGTACTTC
j_gene: TRBJ2-7
d_gene: NA
v_gene: TRBV20-1
abundance: many

CDR3aa: CASSFYRVQETQYF
CDR3nt: TGTGCCAGCAGCTTCTACAGGGTCCAAGAGACCCAGTACTTC
j_gene: TRBJ2-5
d_gene: NA
v_gene: TRBV7-2
abundance: NA

CDR3aa: CASSFYICSAGGGGSGENTDTQYF
CDR3nt: NA
j_gene: TRBJ2-3
d_gene: NA
v_gene: TRBV5-1
abundance: few

CDR3aa: CSLDPGLAGVKTQYF
CDR3nt: TGCAGCCTAGATCCGGGACTAGCGGGAGTTAAGACCCAGTACTTC
j_gene: TRBJ2-5
d_gene: TRBD2
v_gene: TRBV29-1
abundance: NA

CDR3aa: CASSLSLGETQYF
CDR3nt: TGTGCCAGCAGCTTAAGTCTAGGCGAGACCCAGTACTTC
j_gene: TRBJ2-5
d_gene: NA
v_gene: TRBV7-3
abundance: many

CDR3aa: CASSLGPQRGEETQYF
CDR3nt: TGCGCCAGCAGCTTGGGCCCCCAGCGGGGTGAAGAGACCCAGTACTTC
j_gene: TRBJ2-5
d_gene: TRBD2
v_gene: TRBV5-1
abundance: many

CDR3aa: CASSLTGSYLSGANVLTF
CDR3nt: TGTGCCAGCAGCTTAACAGGGAGTTACCTCTCTGGGGCCAACGTCCTGACTTTC
j_gene: TRBJ2-6
d_gene: NA
v_gene: TRBV5-6
abundance: many

CDR3aa: CASSYTGRSYEQYF
CDR3nt: TGTGCCAGCAGCTATACGGGCAGGTCCTACGAGCAGTACTTC
j_gene: TRBJ2-7
d_gene: NA
v_gene: TRBV11-3
abundance: many

CDR3aa: CASSPGLAGGPSSYEQYF
CDR3nt: TGTGCCAGCAGCCCCGGACTAGCGGGGGGCCCTTCCTCCTACGAGCAGTACTTC
j_gene: TRBJ2-7
d_gene: TRBD2
v_gene: TRBV6-5
abundance: many

CDR3aa: CAIKGLAGEETQYF
CDR3nt: TGTGCCATCAAGGGACTAGCGGGAGAAGAGACCCAGTACTTC
j_gene: TRBJ2-5
d_gene: TRBD2
v_gene: TRBV10-3
abundance: many

CDR3aa: CATSRDLGKTETQYF
CDR3nt: TGTGCCACCAGCAGAGATCTAGGGAAAACGGAGACCCAGTACTTC
j_gene: TRBJ2-5
d_gene: NA
v_gene: TRBV15
abundance: NA

CDR3aa: CSARESGRGTDTQYF
CDR3nt: TGCAGTGCTAGAGAGAGCGGGAGGGGGACAGATACGCAGTATTTT
j_gene: TRBJ2-3
d_gene: TRBD2
v_gene: TRBV20-1
abundance: few

CDR3aa: CASSLGASDTQYF
CDR3nt: TGTGCCAGCAGCTTAGGGGCCTCAGATACGCAGTATTTT
j_gene: TRBJ2-3
d_gene: NA
v_gene: TRBV7-2
abundance: many

CDR3aa: CASSPKGTNTGELFF
CDR3nt: TGTGCCAGCAGCCCAAAGGGGACGAACACCGGGGAGCTGTTTTTT
j_gene: TRBJ2-2
d_gene: NA
v_gene: TRBV5-4
abundance: few

CDR3aa: CASSSSEGSDQYF
CDR3nt: TGTGCCAGCAGCTCCTCCGAAGGGTCCGATCAGTACTTC
j_gene: TRBJ2-7
d_gene: NA
v_gene: TRBV7-9
abundance: NA

CDR3aa: CASSGLSGGFYTDTQYF
CDR3nt: TGTGCCAGCAGCGGCCTCAGCGGGGGGTTCTACACAGATACGCAGTATTTT
j_gene: TRBJ2-3
d_gene: TRBD2
v_gene: TRBV5-6
abundance: many